This TCR beta chain was identified during a study of blood T cell repertoires in COVID-19. In the original processing: The assay estimated nucleated cells by amplifying reference gene primers. Using immunoSEQ multiplex PCR, the repertoire was profiled, and TCRdb retains in-frame clones only, with some absent. V and J calls and clone size are copied from that table; D and trimming were computed from the DNA. The sample contains about 480,000 clones, 80% to 90% of which appear only once. This clone was counted many times. The sample carries other DNA sequences with the same CDR3. Enrolment of Seattle patients took place during active infection, and they were followed longitudinally. From germline, CDR1 is SGHNT and CDR2 YYREEE (reference sequence). This CDR3 has 14 amino acids. V was clipped by 3 bases and J by 4 bases, with 11 bases between them.

The specimen was peripheral blood. This TCR was recovered from a man younger than 30 with COVID-19, enrolled during active disease. This rearrangement joins TRBV5-4 to TRBJ1-3, with D perhaps matching TRBD1 (5 bases). In DNA, the CDR3 is TGTGCCAGCAGCTGGGGCGGGAGCGGAAACACCATATATTTT. Its translation is CASSWGGSGNTIYF.